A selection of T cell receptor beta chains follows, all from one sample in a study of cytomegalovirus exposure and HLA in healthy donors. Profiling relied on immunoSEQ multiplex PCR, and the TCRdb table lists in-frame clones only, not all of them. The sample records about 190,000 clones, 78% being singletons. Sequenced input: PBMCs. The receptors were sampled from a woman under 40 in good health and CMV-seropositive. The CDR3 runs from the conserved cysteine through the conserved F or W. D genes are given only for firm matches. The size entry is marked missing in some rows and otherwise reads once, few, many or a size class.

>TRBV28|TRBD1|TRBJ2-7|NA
CASSPSDRARPYEQYF
TGTGCCAGCAGTCCTTCGGACAGGGCGAGGCCTTACGAGCAGTACTTC
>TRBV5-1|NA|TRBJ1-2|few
CASSDSTGLAVGYTF
TGCGCCAGCAGCGATTCGACAGGACTTGCCGTTGGCTACACCTTC
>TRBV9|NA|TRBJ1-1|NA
CASSPTSGDTEAFF
TGTGCCAGCAGCCCTACCTCAGGGGACACTGAAGCTTTCTTT
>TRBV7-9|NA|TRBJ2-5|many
CASSSLSDLARGQETQYF
TGTGCCAGCAGTTCACTATCCGATTTGGCGCGTGGACAAGAGACCCAGTACTTC
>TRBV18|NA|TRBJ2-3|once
CASSLWRDPTDTQYF
TGTGCCAGCTCCCTCTGGCGGGACCCCACAGATACGCAGTATTTT
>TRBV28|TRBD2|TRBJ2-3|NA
CASSPIAGRGGTDTQYF
TGTGCCAGCAGTCCAATAGCGGGAAGGGGGGGCACAGATACGCAGTATTTT
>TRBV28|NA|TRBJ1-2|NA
CASRATGYSGYTF
TGTGCCAGCAGGGCGACAGGTTATAGTGGCTACACCTTC
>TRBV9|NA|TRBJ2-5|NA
CASSGYNQETQYF
TGTGCCAGCAGCGGTTATAACCAGGAGACCCAGTACTTC
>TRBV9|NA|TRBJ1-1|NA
CASSASLLNTEAFF
TGTGCCAGCAGCGCCAGTCTTTTGAACACTGAAGCTTTCTTT
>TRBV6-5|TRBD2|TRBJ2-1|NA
CATGRADEQFF
TGTGCCACCGGGAGGGCGGATGAGCAGTTCTTC
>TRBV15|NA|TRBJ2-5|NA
CATSRDSTRGGETQYF
TGTGCCACCAGCAGAGATTCAACGCGAGGAGGCGAGACCCAGTACTTC
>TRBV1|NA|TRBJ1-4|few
CTSSQEEATNEKLFF
TGCACCAGCAGCCAAGAAGAGGCAACTAATGAAAAACTGTTTTTT
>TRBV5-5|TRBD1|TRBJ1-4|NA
CASSSIGQGGYREKLFF
TGTGCCAGCAGCTCGATTGGACAGGGAGGGTATCGCGAAAAACTGTTTTTT
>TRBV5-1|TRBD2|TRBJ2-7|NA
CASSVSGKGYEQYF
TGCGCCAGCAGCGTTAGCGGGAAAGGCTACGAGCAGTACTTC
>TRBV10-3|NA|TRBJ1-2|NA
CAISESRENYGYTF
TGTGCCATCAGTGAGTCGAGGGAAAACTATGGCTACACCTTC
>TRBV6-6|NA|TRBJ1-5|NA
CASTSGGNQPQHF
TGTGCCAGCACATCAGGGGGCAATCAGCCCCAGCATTTT
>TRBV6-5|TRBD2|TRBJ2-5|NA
CASSYLTSGDKETQYF
TGTGCCAGCAGTTACCTAACTAGCGGGGATAAAGAGACCCAGTACTTC
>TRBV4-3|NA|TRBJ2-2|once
CASSQVAGPGELFF
TGCGCCAGCAGCCAAGTTGCGGGGCCCGGGGAGCTGTTTTTT
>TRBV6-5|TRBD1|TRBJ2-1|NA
CASSRDRVDEQFF
TGTGCCAGCAGTCGCGACAGGGTGGATGAGCAGTTCTTC
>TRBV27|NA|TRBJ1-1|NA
CASSRTVPTTEAFF
TGTGCCAGCAGCAGGACTGTCCCCACCACTGAAGCTTTCTTT
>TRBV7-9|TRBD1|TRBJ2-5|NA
CASSLSTGAEETQYF
TGTGCCAGCAGCTTGTCGACAGGGGCGGAGGAGACCCAGTACTTC
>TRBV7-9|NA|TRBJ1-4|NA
CSSSNRGGVENEKLFF
TGTTCCAGCAGCAACCGAGGGGGAGTAGAGAATGAAAAACTGTTTTTT